The 2 T cell receptor beta chains below all came from one sample that was sequenced in a study of T cells in tuberculosis. TCRdb's table, derived via immunoSEQ multiplex PCR, lists solely in-frame clones and lacks some. In the table there are 25,000 or so clones, roughly 90% of which are singletons. The source material was PBMCs. These receptors were obtained from a donor aged 5-35 years with latent tuberculosis or without tuberculosis infection.

The chain links TRBV14 to TRBJ2-3; a possible D gene is TRBD2 (6 bases). Deletions cut 0 bases from V and 3 bases from J, with 10 bases between. The CDR3 loop spans 15 amino acids. Germline V gene sequence: CDR1 SGHDN, CDR2 FVKESK. The CDR3 loop is CASSQDRRGTDTQYF. Written as DNA, the CDR3 is TGTGCCAGCAGCCAAGATCGGCGGGGAACAGATACGCAGTATTTT.

The chain joins TRBV29-1 to TRBJ2-5, with TRBD2 identical over 12 bases. The ends lost 5 bases at V and 4 bases at J; junction bases unmatched: 8. The germline gives CDR1 SQVTM, CDR2 ANQGSEA. The CDR3 totals 15 residues. This CDR3 reads CSVTTSGGRGETQYF. CDR3 in DNA: TGCAGCGTTACGACTAGCGGGGGACGGGGAGAGACCCAGTACTTC.